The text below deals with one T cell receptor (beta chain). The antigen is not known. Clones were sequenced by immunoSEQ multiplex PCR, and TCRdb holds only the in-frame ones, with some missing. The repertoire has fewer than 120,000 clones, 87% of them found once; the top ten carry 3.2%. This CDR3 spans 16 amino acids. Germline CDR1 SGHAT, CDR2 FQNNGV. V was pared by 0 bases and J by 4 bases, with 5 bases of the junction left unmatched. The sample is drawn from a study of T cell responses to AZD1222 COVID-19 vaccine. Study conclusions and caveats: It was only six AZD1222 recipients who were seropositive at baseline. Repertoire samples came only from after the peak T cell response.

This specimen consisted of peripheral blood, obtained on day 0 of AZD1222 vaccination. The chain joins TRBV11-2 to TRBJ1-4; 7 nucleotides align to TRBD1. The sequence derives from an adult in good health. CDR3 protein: CASSLEPTGLNEKLFF. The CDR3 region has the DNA TGTGCCAGCAGCTTAGAACCGACAGGGCTTAATGAAAAACTGTTTTTT.